These 18 T cell receptor beta chains originate from one sample sequenced in a study of breast tumors, draining lymph nodes, adjacent tissues. TCRdb reprocessed the multiplex PCR reads via MiXCR and lists one record per CDR3 protein. This table has 200,000 to 250,000 distinct CDR3 sequences, 34% appearing once. Breast cancer patients provided tissue from their axillary draining lymph nodes. Specimen: axillary lymph node tissue. The origin of the receptors is a female donor with breast cancer. Some clones in this sample may be carry-over from other donors' samples.

There are many counts of this clonotype. V is TRBV7-2 and J is TRBJ2-7; TRBD1 agrees at 11 bases. The CDR3 spans 13 residues. V trimming: 5 bases; J trimming: 7 bases; junction bases outside the gene matches: 4. The V gene's germline CDR1 is SGHTA and CDR2 FQGNSA. The CDR3 protein is CASSPDRGQEQYF. The CDR3 DNA follows: TGTGCCAGCAGCCCGGACAGGGGGCAAGAGCAGTACTTC. The full variable domain, in which reference TRBV7-2 and TRBJ2-7 provide the parts outside the CDR3, is GAGVSQSPSNKVTEKGKDVELRCDPISGHTALYWYRQSLGQGLEFLIYFQGNSAPDKSGLPSDRFSAERTGGSVSTLTIQRTQQEDSAVYLCASSPDRGQEQYFGPGTRLTVT.

In regard to this clonotype: Its ends do not fully match the called genes, so a read error is possible. The chain joins TRBV10-1 to TRBJ2-7; D remains ambiguous. The CDR3 is 11 amino acids. Germline lookup yields CDR1 WNHNN and CDR2 SYGVQD (reference sequence). The DNA for the CDR3 is TGTACCAGCAGTTTTGCCGACGAGCAGTACTTC. Its protein product is CTSSFADEQYF.

The J gene is TRBJ2-3, the V gene TRBV2, with TRBD2 matching 7 bases. V was pared by 7 bases and J by 2 bases, with 15 bases of the junction left unmatched. The CDR3 totals 17 residues. Germline CDR1 SNHLY, CDR2 FYNNEI. The CDR3 protein is CASTWTRAADNTDTQYF. Written as DNA, the CDR3 is TGTGCCAGCACCTGGACTAGAGCGGCGGATAACACAGATACGCAGTATTTT.

This clonotype was counted many times. An end of the junction differs from the germline gene, which may be a read error. The rearrangement uses TRBV2 and TRBJ1-4; perhaps TRBD1 as D (5 bases). The CDR3 is 11 residues long. Germline V CDR1 and CDR2: SNHLY, FYNNEI. The CDR3 nucleotides are TGTGCCAGCAGTGACATGGGGCTTACGCTTTTT. It codes for CASSDMGLTLF.

The V and J genes are TRBV19 and TRBJ1-6, with D perhaps TRBD1 (6 bases). This CDR3 region has 14 residues. V was shortened by 8 bases and J by 9 bases, with 17 bases between the two germline ends. The germline V gene has CDR1 LNHDA and CDR2 SQIVND (reference sequence). The CDR3 DNA follows: TGTGCCAGTGGGGCTACAGACAGGTTTTCACCCCTCCACTTT. It encodes CASGATDRFSPLHF.

In this sample, this clonotype turned up many times. This sequence joins TRBV7-3 and TRBJ2-2; D ambiguous. The germline V and J ends were trimmed by 5 bases and 0 bases, with 10 bases remaining between them. The CDR3 sequence is 15 residues long. Germline assignment: CDR1 SGHTA and CDR2 FQGTGA. CDR3 in amino acids: CASSRRASNTGELFF. CDR3 sequence (DNA): TGTGCCAGCAGCCGACGGGCCTCGAACACCGGGGAGCTGTTTTTT.

As DNA, the CDR3 is TGCGCCAGCAGAAGGGACAGGGCGAACACTGAAGCTTTCTTT. This encodes CASRRDRANTEAFF. The chain uses TRBV10-2 and TRBJ1-1, with 9 bases matching TRBD1. Losses at the gene ends were 6 bases for V and 1 base for J; bases not matched to a gene: 3. Germline values: CDR1 WSHSY, CDR2 SAAADI. This CDR3 region has 14 residues.

About this clonotype itself: A much more abundant neighbour one base away suggests this may be a read error. This chain uses TRBV25-1 with TRBJ2-1, with TRBD2 identical over 9 bases. The germline CDR1 and CDR2 sequences are MGHDK and SYGVNS. The length of the CDR3 is 19 residues. The CDR3 region is CVSSDLRSLAGQRYNEQFF. In DNA, the CDR3 is TGTGTCAGCAGTGATTTGAGGTCGCTAGCGGGACAGAGGTACAATGAGCAGTTCTTC.

Ten or more counts support this clonotype. The chain recombines TRBV20-1 with TRBJ2-1, with TRBD2 identical over 12 bases. Germline V gene sequence: CDR1 DFQATT, CDR2 SNEGSKA (reference sequence). V was pared by 2 bases and J by 4 bases, with 6 bases of the junction left unmatched. There are 16 residues in the CDR3. In DNA form, the CDR3 reads TGCAGTGCTAGACGGTTAGGACTAGCGGGGTACAATGAGCAGTTCTTC. It encodes CSARRLGLAGYNEQFF.

This clonotype showed up just a few times. The V call is TRBV11-1, the J call TRBJ2-7, with TRBD2 matching over 7 bases. This CDR3 has 15 residues. CDR1 and CDR2 from the germline V gene are SGHAT and FQDESV (reference sequence). The V gene end was trimmed by 6 bases and the J gene end by 3 bases; junction bases not matched to a gene: 11. This CDR3 reads CASSPGGGRNYEQYF. The CDR3 DNA is TGTGCCAGCAGTCCAGGAGGCGGGAGAAACTACGAGCAGTACTTC.

There are many counts of this clonotype. The J gene is TRBJ2-5, the V gene TRBV2, with 16 bases lining up with TRBD2. The V segment lost 6 bases and the J segment 5 bases; nucleotides outside the gene matches: 6. The CDR3 extends over 16 amino acids. CDR1 is SNHLY, CDR2 FYNNEI, per germline. The CDR3 nucleotides read TGTGCCAGCAGGGGGACTAGCGGGAGGGCCTGGGAGACCCAGTACTTC. Translated: CASRGTSGRAWETQYF. The whole variable domain, filled in from reference TRBV2 and TRBJ2-5, reads EPEVTQTPSHQVTQMGQEVILRCVPISNHLYFYWYRQILGQKVEFLVSFYNNEISEKSEIFDDQFSVERPDGSNFTLKIRSTKLEDSAMYFCASRGTSGRAWETQYFGPGTRLLVL.

This clonotype was recorded at least ten times. This chain uses TRBV3-1 with TRBJ2-3; maybe TRBD2 (7 bases). The CDR3 loop spans 16 amino acids. Trimming pared 3 bases from V and 2 bases from J, leaving 15 bases between. Germline CDR1 is LGHDT and CDR2 is YNNKEL (reference sequence). DNA for the CDR3: TGTGCCAGCAGCCAGTCCGGGGGGCTCAACACAGATACGCAGTATTTT. Translation: CASSQSGGLNTDTQYF.

The sample holds many counts of this clonotype. The chain has TRBV29-1 and TRBJ2-2; 10 bases are shared with TRBD1. The germline V gene has CDR1 SQVTM and CDR2 ANQGSEA. The CDR3 sequence is 14 residues long. J lost 3 bases, V lost 5 bases, and 3 bases had no gene match. CDR3 region: CSVSGTGDTGELFF. CDR3 bases: TGCAGCGTTTCCGGGACAGGGGACACCGGGGAGCTGTTTTTT.

In its sample, this clonotype was seen many times. The V and J genes are TRBV3-1 and TRBJ1-2; D remains unclear. This CDR3 has 12 amino acids. Trimming shortened V by 10 bases and J by 7 bases, and 16 bases separated the two germline ends. The V gene's germline CDR1 is LGHDT and CDR2 YNNKEL (reference sequence). CDR3 DNA: TGTGCCATCCGGGGTAGGGCCGGTGGCTACACCTTC. Its protein product is CAIRGRAGGYTF.

This clonotype was seen at least ten times. This may come from a read error, since a much larger clone is one base off. The CDR3 does not close with the conserved phenylalanine or tryptophan, likely indicating a read error. No DNA is shown, since the ends of the CDR3 on it are uncertain; the CDR3 is the one TCRdb lists. V usage is TRBV9 and J usage is TRBJ1-2; the tabulated D call, TRBD1, remains unverified against the DNA. The CDR3 is 13 amino acids in total, end residues counted. Germline CDR1 is SGDLS and CDR2 is YYNGEE. CDR3 in amino acids: CASSASWDGGRTS.

This clonotype was seen repeatedly, ten times or more. The chain uses TRBV5-6 and TRBJ2-1; D remains ambiguous. The germline V gene has CDR1 SGHDT and CDR2 YYEEEE. This CDR3 is 15 amino acids long. The germline V and J ends were trimmed by 1 base and 3 bases, with 11 bases remaining between them. CDR3 DNA: TGTGCCAGCAGCTTGTCCGGGCTAAACTACAATGAGCAGTTCTTC. Amino acids: CASSLSGLNYNEQFF.

Notes on this clonotype: This sequence may be a read error, since a much larger clone differs from it by one base. The chain uses TRBV7-8 and TRBJ2-7, with D uncertain. Germline loops: CDR1 SGHVS, CDR2 FQNEAQ. This CDR3 comprises 12 residues. CDR3 loop: CAGSLTTDEQYF. The CDR3 DNA reads TGTGCCGGCAGCCTGACAACTGACGAGCAGTACTTC.

On this clonotype: Mismatch with germline at one junction end may stem from a read error. The CDR3 is CASSVTQNNEKLFF. CDR3 in DNA: TGTGCCAGCAGCGTAACGCAGAATAATGAAAAACTGTTTTTT. The V gene is TRBV7-3, the J gene TRBJ1-4, with no clear D. From germline, CDR1 is SGHTA and CDR2 FQGTGA. CDR3 length: 14 residues.